The rows below give T cell receptor beta chains drawn from one sample of a study of T cell responses to AZD1222 COVID-19 vaccine. Here immunoSEQ multiplex PCR was the method, and the copy in TCRdb shows in-frame clones only, minus some. The sample lists some 25,000 clones; about 88% were seen once. The sequences come from peripheral blood, collected 28 days after the second AZD1222 dose. These receptors all stem from an adult who received the AZD1222 COVID-19 vaccine. CDR3s include the opening cysteine and the closing phenylalanine or tryptophan. D genes are given only for firm matches. Size tells how often a clone was seen (once, few, many) or the class of an expanded clone, and some rows leave it out.

>TRBJ1-3|NA|TRBV6-6|NA
CASSPAGQSRNTIYF
TGTGCCAGCAGTCCCGCTGGACAATCAAGAAACACCATATATTTT
>TRBJ2-1|NA|TRBV11-2|NA
CASSSESVHNEQFF
TGTGCCAGCAGCTCGGAATCGGTTCACAATGAGCAGTTCTTC
>TRBJ2-7|TRBD1|TRBV4-3|NA
CASSPSDRVAYEQYF
TGCGCCAGCAGCCCTTCGGACAGGGTCGCCTACGAGCAGTACTTC
>TRBJ2-1|NA|TRBV7-8|NA
CASSLGEKGEQFF
TGTGCCAGCAGCTTAGGGGAAAAGGGGGAGCAGTTCTTC
>TRBJ2-5|NA|TRBV6-2/TRBV6-3|NA
CASSYTTQETQYF
TGTGCCAGCAGTTACACTACTCAAGAGACCCAGTACTTC
>TRBJ1-1|NA|TRBV6-5|NA
CASRTLRGVNTEAFF
TGTGCCAGCAGGACATTACGAGGGGTCAACACTGAAGCTTTCTTT
>TRBJ2-2|TRBD2|TRBV6-2/TRBV6-3|NA
CASSYRLAGANTGELFF
TGTGCCAGCAGTTATAGGTTAGCGGGGGCGAACACCGGGGAGCTGTTTTTT
>TRBJ1-4|TRBD1|TRBV28|NA
CASSSPGQGAGEKLFF
TGTGCCAGCAGTTCCCCGGGACAGGGGGCGGGTGAAAAACTGTTTTTT
>TRBJ2-1|TRBD2|TRBV18|NA
CASSPPNLQTSGVNEQFF
TGTGCCAGCTCACCACCGAACCTGCAGACTAGCGGGGTTAATGAGCAGTTCTTC
>TRBJ2-5|NA|TRBV24-1|NA
CATSDPRGDETQYF
TGTGCCACCAGTGATCCTAGGGGGGACGAGACCCAGTACTTC
>TRBJ2-6|NA|TRBV27|NA
CASSTSSRQRISSGANVLTF
TGTGCCAGCAGTACCTCCTCAAGACAGCGGATAAGCTCTGGGGCCAACGTCCTGACTTTC
>TRBJ2-5|TRBD1|TRBV4-2|NA
CASSQDITGTGWETQYF
TGTGCCAGCAGCCAAGATATCACCGGGACAGGGTGGGAGACCCAGTACTTC
>TRBJ2-2|NA|TRBV6-2/TRBV6-3|NA
CASSYLNTGELFF
TGTGCCAGCAGTTATTTGAACACCGGGGAGCTGTTTTTT
>TRBJ1-3|TRBD1|TRBV11-2|NA
CASSSQGAGGNTIYF
TGTGCCAGCAGCTCACAGGGGGCTGGTGGAAACACCATATATTTT
>TRBJ2-7|NA|TRBV20-1|NA
CSARAEYEQYF
TGCAGTGCTAGGGCAGAGTACGAGCAGTACTTC
>TRBJ1-2|NA|TRBV28|NA
CASSQDSLYGYTF
TGTGCCAGCAGTCAAGACTCTCTCTATGGCTACACCTTC
>TRBJ1-4|NA|TRBV2|NA
CASSEIRDEKLFF
TGTGCCAGCAGTGAAATCAGGGATGAAAAACTGTTTTTT
>TRBJ2-3|TRBD2|TRBV14|NA
CASDSGGANTDTQYF
TGTGCCAGCGATAGCGGGGGGGCCAACACAGATACGCAGTATTTT
>TRBJ2-7|NA|TRBV2|NA
CASAREQGSEQYF
TGTGCCAGTGCTCGGGAGCAGGGCAGCGAGCAGTACTTC
>TRBJ2-7|NA|TRBV12-3/TRBV12-4|NA
CASSRGHYEQYF
TGTGCCAGCAGCCGGGGCCACTACGAGCAGTACTTC
>TRBJ2-7|NA|TRBV5-1|few
CASSLDWQARQYF
TGCGCCAGCAGCTTGGACTGGCAGGCTAGGCAGTACTTC
>TRBJ1-2|NA|TRBV19|NA
CASSIVSSGYGYTF
TGTGCCAGTAGTATCGTGAGTTCGGGCTATGGCTACACCTTC
>TRBJ1-6|NA|TRBV29-1|NA
CSVGEDYNSPLHF
TGCAGCGTGGGCGAGGACTATAATTCACCCCTCCACTTT
>TRBJ1-2|TRBD1|TRBV9|NA
CASSQGMGQVYYGYTF
TGTGCCAGCAGCCAAGGAATGGGACAGGTGTACTATGGCTACACCTTC
>TRBJ1-5|NA|TRBV5-5|NA
CASSLEGNSNQPQHF
TGTGCCAGCAGCTTGGAAGGGAATAGCAATCAGCCCCAGCATTTT
>TRBJ2-7|NA|TRBV6-4|NA
CASRDLLALGYEQYF
TGTGCCAGCAGGGACCTCTTAGCTTTGGGGTACGAGCAGTACTTC
>TRBJ2-5|NA|TRBV6-5|few
CASSYSQETQYF
TGTGCCAGCAGTTACTCCCAAGAGACCCAGTACTTC